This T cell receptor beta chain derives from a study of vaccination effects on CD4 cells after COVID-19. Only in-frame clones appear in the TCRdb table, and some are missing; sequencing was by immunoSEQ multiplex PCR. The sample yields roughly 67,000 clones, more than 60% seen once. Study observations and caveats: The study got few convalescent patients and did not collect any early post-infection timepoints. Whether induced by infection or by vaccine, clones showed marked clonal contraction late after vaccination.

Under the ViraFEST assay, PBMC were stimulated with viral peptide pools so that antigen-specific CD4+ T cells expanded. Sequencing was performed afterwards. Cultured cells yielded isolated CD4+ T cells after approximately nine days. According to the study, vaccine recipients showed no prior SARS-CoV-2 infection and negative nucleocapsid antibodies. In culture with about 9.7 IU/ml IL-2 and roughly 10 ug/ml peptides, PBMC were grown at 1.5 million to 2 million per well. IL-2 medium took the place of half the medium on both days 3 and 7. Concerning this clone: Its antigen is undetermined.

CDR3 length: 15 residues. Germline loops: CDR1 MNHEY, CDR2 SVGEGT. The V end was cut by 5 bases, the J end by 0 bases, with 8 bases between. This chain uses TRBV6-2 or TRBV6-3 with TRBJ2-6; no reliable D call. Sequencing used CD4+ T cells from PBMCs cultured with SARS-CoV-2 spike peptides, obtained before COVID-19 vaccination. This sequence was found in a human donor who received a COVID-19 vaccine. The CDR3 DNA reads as TGTGCCAGCAGTCTGCCCAGCTCTGGGGCCAACGTCCTGACTTTC. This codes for CASSLPSSGANVLTF.